Here is one T cell receptor (beta chain) with its context. Its antigen remains undetermined. One base away there is no much larger clone; base qualities are not given. From the cysteine up to the phenylalanine, the CDR3 has a length of 12 residues. This entry keeps only the CDR3 DNA: 36 bases, framed from base 1. The germline V and J ends show losses of 5 bases and 8 bases respectively, and no gene match explains 4 bases of the junction. CDR1 MNHEY and CDR2 SVGAGI were looked up in the germline V gene. The data were obtained in a study of T cell changes during pregnancy in multiple sclerosis (dated by TCRdb to between 2018 and 2021). General notes on the study: Changes in the T cell repertoire over the course of pregnancy were examined in this study in women with multiple sclerosis.

Receptor libraries were prepared by the immunoSEQ multiplex PCR assay. The immuneACCESS repertoire file appears here via TCRdb, limited to in-frame rearrangements. These files lack a portion of the clones; in checked studies, under half of the deficit traces to unresolved V genes, and the cause of the others is not known. This sample has tens of thousands of clones in its table, and roughly 94% of those were observed once. The top ten constitute roughly 0.2% of the sample. The source was CD4+ T cells from peripheral blood mononuclear cells, collected in the second trimester of pregnancy. The chain links TRBV6-5 with TRBJ1-2; a stretch of 8 junction bases matches TRBD1. The TCR comes from a female donor with multiple sclerosis, enrolled in a pregnancy study. For the CDR3, the sequence is CASSRQGNGYTF. The nucleotide sequence reads TGTGCCAGCAGTAGACAGGGGAACGGCTACACCTTC.